This entry features one TCR beta chain sequence. Its antigen is still unknown. The sort gate was single viable CD3+CD4+CD8-CD45RO+ cells for memory CD4+ T cells. Total CD4+ T cells were enriched by CD4 positive selection. The data originate from a study of memory CD4+ T cells and cytomegalovirus serostatus. Points from the study as a whole: Suggested: most of the CMV-linked TCR signature lies in CD4+ memory cells.

Sequencing used immunoSEQ multiplex PCR; TCRdb keeps in-frame clones, though not all of them. This table has fewer than 75,000 clones, roughly 80% appearing once. The junction had 7 bases not matched to a gene; V was cut back by 2 bases and J by 0 bases. Germline CDR1 and CDR2: GTSNPN and SVGIG (reference sequence). This CDR3 is 17 amino acids long. The chain combines TRBV30 with TRBJ1-5; TRBD1 aligns across 10 bases. Sequencing was done on a sample of memory CD4+ T cells from blood. The receptor was derived from an adult in good health and CMV-seronegative. The CDR3 DNA is TGTGCCTGGAGTCCCCGACAGGGGGCCGGTAGCAATCAGCCCCAGCATTTT. It codes for CAWSPRQGAGSNQPQHF.